This T cell receptor (beta chain) was recovered during a study of long-term antiretroviral therapy in people with HIV. For the study at large: The earliest specimens came about a decade ahead of the 2015 immediate-ART recommendation.

Investigators performed immunoSEQ version v3.0 at survey level. Sequencing was performed with immunoSEQ multiplex PCR; in TCRdb, only in-frame clones are kept and a portion is missing. The sample has some 31,000 clones; around 90% are singletons. Regarding this clone: Its cognate antigen is unknown.

Regarding the study as a whole: Repertoires from HIV showed CDR3 length ranges narrower than those of controls. Following ART, diversity rose but still fell short of transplant donor controls.

Between the trimmed V and J ends, which lost 7 bases and 5 bases, there was a span of 10 bases. The CDR3 is made up of 12 amino acids. Germline CDR1 SNHLY, CDR2 FYNNEI. The rearrangement uses TRBV2 and TRBJ2-3; D might be TRBD1 (6 bases). This receptor was identified in a man aged 18 to 30 with HIV. This sample comprised unsorted PBMCs, obtained 1.1 years after starting antiretroviral therapy. The CDR3 DNA is TGTGCCAGCAACAGGGCAGGAGATACGCAGTATTTT. Its protein is CASNRAGDTQYF.